This T cell receptor (beta chain) comes out of a study of early T cells in non-severe SARS-CoV-2 infection. On the study more broadly: Sequencing input comprised bulk RNA from unsorted whole blood; chain pairing was not available.

The CDR3 runs to 12 residues. Trimming cost V 0 bases and J 4 bases, with 3 bases left between them. Germline values: CDR1 SGDLS, CDR2 YYNGEE. This clonotype was found many times. Antigen specificity is unknown. Individual cDNA molecules carried attached unique molecular identifiers. Each CDR3 protein is one row after TCRdb ran MiXCR on the 5' RACE reads. The sample carries tens of thousands of distinct CDR3 sequences, less than 5% recorded once. Broader study findings: Reliance on VDJdb matching favored anti-spike CD8 responses; private and CD4 specificities were missed.

This receptor was taken from an adult who was a healthcare worker with PCR-confirmed SARS-CoV-2 infection or an uninfected control (not recorded which). The sequenced sample was whole blood. The chain has TRBV9 and TRBJ2-3; D unresolved. This CDR3 is CASSVDPDTQYF. CDR3 sequence (DNA): TGTGCCAGCAGCGTAGATCCAGATACGCAGTATTTT.